The present entry profiles one TCR beta chain with its context. What it binds is not known. The data were taken from a study of a mutant IDH1 vaccine in newly diagnosed glioma. Time point reported: week 11, during vaccination. In the vaccine, a single dose held 300 ug of the mutant IDH1 20-mer peptide, along with topical imiquimod. The table came from immunoSEQ multiplex PCR; TCRdb's copy has only in-frame clones and leaves some out. The table records fewer than 70,000 clones, approximately 80% of them present only once. Findings and caveats of the study: It was roughly 93% of patients that developed vaccine-induced immune responses. Pseudoprogression apparently lacked any relation to changes in top peripheral T cell clonotypes.

The V gene lost 4 bases and the J gene lost 8 bases, with 9 bases spanning the gap. CDR1 is SGHTA, CDR2 FQGNSA, per germline. The length of the CDR3 is 13 residues. The sequencing used PBMCs, collected from a glioma patient whose treatment included an IDH1 peptide vaccine. This chain uses TRBV7-2 with TRBJ1-6, with D hard to call. This receptor was identified in a man in his thirties or forties with glioma. CDR3: CASSSPPDSPLHF. The CDR3 DNA reads TGTGCCAGCAGCTCTCCCCCGGATTCACCCCTCCACTTT.